This T cell receptor (beta chain) emerged from a study of T cell responses to AZD1222 COVID-19 vaccine. The study's findings and limits: All repertoire sampling was performed exclusively after the peak T cell response. Mostly white British, mostly female donors; authors suggested clonal diversity may be underestimated. Seropositive AZD1222 recipients at baseline numbered only five or six.

Profiled with immunoSEQ multiplex PCR; TCRdb holds only in-frame clones, not every one. The data hold some 120,000 clones, with approximately 93% observed a single time. V was shortened by 6 bases and J by 0 bases, with 14 bases between the two germline ends. The CDR3 covers 14 residues. Germline V gene data show CDR1 as SQVTM and CDR2 as ANQGSEA. As for this clone: The antigen is unknown.

The J gene is TRBJ1-1, the V gene TRBV29-1, with a possible D match to TRBD1 (5 bases). The TCR originated in an adult in good health. This specimen was peripheral blood, taken on day 0 of AZD1222 vaccination. The CDR3 loop is CSVPRQPMNTEAFF. In DNA, the CDR3 is TGCAGCGTGCCGAGACAGCCCATGAACACTGAAGCTTTCTTT. The variable domain in full, with the rest retrieved from reference TRBV29-1 and TRBJ1-1, is SAVISQKPSRDICQRGTSLTIQCQVDSQVTMMFWYRQQPGQSLTLIATANQGSEATYESGFVIDKFPISRPNLTFSTLTVSNMSPEDSSIYLCSVPRQPMNTEAFFGQGTRLTVV.